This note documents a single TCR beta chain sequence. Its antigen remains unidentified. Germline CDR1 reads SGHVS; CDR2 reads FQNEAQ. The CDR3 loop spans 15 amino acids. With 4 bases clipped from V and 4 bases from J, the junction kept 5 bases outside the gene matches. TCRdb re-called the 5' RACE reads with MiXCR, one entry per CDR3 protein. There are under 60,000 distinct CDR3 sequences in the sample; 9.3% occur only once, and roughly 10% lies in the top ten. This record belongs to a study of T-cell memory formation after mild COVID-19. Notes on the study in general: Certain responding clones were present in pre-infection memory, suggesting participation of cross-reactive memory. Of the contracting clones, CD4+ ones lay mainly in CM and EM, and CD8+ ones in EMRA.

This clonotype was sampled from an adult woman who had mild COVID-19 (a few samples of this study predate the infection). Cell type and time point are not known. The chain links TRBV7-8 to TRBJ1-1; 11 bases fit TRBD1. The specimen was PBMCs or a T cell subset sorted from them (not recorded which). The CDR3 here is CASSSQGQGVTEAFF. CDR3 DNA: TGTGCCAGCAGCTCGCAGGGACAGGGGGTCACTGAAGCTTTCTTT.